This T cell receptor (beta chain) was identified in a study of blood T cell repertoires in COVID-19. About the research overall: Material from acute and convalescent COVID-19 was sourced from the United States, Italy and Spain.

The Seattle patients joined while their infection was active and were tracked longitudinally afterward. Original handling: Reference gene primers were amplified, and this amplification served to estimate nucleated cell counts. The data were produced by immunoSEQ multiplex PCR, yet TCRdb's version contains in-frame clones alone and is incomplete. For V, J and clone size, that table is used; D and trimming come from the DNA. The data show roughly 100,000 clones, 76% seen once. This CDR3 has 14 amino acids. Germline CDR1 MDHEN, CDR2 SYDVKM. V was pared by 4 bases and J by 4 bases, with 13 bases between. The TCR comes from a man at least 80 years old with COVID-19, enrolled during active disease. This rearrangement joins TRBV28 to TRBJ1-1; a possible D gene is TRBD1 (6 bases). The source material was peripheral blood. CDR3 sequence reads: CASSSYQGITEAFF. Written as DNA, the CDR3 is TGTGCCAGCAGTTCCTATCAGGGGATCACTGAAGCTTTCTTT.